Sequencing of this T cell receptor beta chain was carried out in a study of human T cells and chemical hapten exposure. In the study overall: Epicutaneous patch tests delivered 0.01% DPC to the upper back, with evaluation at 6 days. General observations from the study: Expanded TCRs made up significantly more big CDR3 similarity clusters than controls did. DPC sensitization produced no change in TCRs with frequency above 1 in 1000.

In the case of this clonotype: Its antigen is unknown.

CDR1 and CDR2 (germline): KGHSH, LQKENI. This CDR3 is 13 amino acids long. The V end lost 2 bases, the J end lost 8 bases, and 12 bases lay between the germline ends. In the study's own analysis: The median was about 100,000 TCRs per sample, ranging roughly 23,224 to 690,600. TCRdb recomputed calls from the RACE reads with MiXCR, one row per CDR3 protein. The V and J calls, along with clone size, are taken from TCRdb and not from the paper's own processing. The sample yields approximately 350,000 distinct CDR3 sequences, around 7% seen once. Time point reported: patch test 1, 2 weeks after DPC sensitization. Specified treatment: therapeutic diphenylcyclopropenone sensitization with weekly scalp DPC.

The material sequenced was whole blood, taken in connection with sensitization to the hapten diphenylcyclopropenone (DPC). J is TRBJ1-1 and V is TRBV18; tentative D call: TRBD1 (5 bases). The source of this sequence is a woman younger than 35 with alopecia areata. Some clones in this sample may be carry-over from other donors' samples. This chain's CDR3 is CASSPLFQGEAFF. In nucleotides, the CDR3 is TGTGCCAGCTCACCATTATTCCAGGGCGAAGCTTTCTTT.